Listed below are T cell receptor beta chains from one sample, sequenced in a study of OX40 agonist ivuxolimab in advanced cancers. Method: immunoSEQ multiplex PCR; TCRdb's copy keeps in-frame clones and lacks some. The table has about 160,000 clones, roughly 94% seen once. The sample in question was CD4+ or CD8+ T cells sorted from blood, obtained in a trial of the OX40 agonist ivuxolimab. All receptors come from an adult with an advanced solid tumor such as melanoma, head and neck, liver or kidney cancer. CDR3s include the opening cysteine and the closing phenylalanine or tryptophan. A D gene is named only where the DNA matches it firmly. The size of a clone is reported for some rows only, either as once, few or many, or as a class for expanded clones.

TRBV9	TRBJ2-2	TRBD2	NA	TGTGCCAGCAGCGTAGGACTAGCGAGGAACACCGGGGAGCTGTTTTTT	CASSVGLARNTGELFF
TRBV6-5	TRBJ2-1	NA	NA	TGTGCCAGCAGTACATCTTATGGGTCGGCGCCGTTCTTC	CASSTSYGSAPFF
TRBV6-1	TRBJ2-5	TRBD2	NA	TGTGCCAGCAGTGTAATAGCGGGAGGGGAGACCCAGTACTTC	CASSVIAGGETQYF
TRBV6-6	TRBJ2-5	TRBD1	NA	TGTGCCAGCAGACTCCGGGACAGGTCCGAGACCCAGTACTTC	CASRLRDRSETQYF
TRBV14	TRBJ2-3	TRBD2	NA	TGTGCCAGCGCCCAGACTAGCGGGGGAGCAGATACGCAGTATTTT	CASAQTSGGADTQYF
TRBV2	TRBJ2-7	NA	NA	TGTGCCAGCAGTCCACTCGGGACCCTTGACGAGCAGTACTTC	CASSPLGTLDEQYF
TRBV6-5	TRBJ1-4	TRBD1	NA	TGTGCCAGCGGTGAACAGGGGGCGAACGAAAAACTGTTTTTT	CASGEQGANEKLFF
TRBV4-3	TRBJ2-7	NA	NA	TGCGCCAGCAGCCAAGACGCAGGGCGCGACGAGCAGTACTTC	CASSQDAGRDEQYF
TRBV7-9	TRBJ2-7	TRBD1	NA	TGTGCCAGCAGCAAGGACAGGTTGCCCGGCTACGAGCAGTACTTC	CASSKDRLPGYEQYF
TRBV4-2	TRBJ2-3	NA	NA	TGTGCCAGCAGCCAAGCGGGGAACACAGATACGCAGTATTTT	CASSQAGNTDTQYF
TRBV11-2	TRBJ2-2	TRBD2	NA	TGTGCCAGCAGCTCTAGGACTGCCGGGGGGACCGGGGAGCTGTTTTTT	CASSSRTAGGTGELFF
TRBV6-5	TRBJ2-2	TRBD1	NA	TGTGCCAGCAGTTACTCTCGGACAGGGGGGACCGGGGAGCTGTTTTTT	CASSYSRTGGTGELFF
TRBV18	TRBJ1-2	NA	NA	TGTGCCAGCTCACCACAGGACGCGTATGGCTACACCTTC	CASSPQDAYGYTF
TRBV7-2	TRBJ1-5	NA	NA	TGTGCCAGCAGCCTCGGACAAGGTTGGACCCAGCATTTT	CASSLGQGWTQHF
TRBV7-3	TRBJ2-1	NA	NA	TGTGCCAGCAGCTTAGAACACCCTTACAATGAGCAGTTCTTC	CASSLEHPYNEQFF
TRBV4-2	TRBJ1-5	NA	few	TGTGCCAGCAGCCAACTCGGACAGCGACATCAGCCCCAGCATTTT	CASSQLGQRHQPQHF
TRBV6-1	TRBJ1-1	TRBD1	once	TGTGCCAGCAGTGAATCAGCCAGGGGGCATGCTGAAGCTTTCTTT	CASSESARGHAEAFF
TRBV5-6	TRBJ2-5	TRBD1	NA	TGTGCCAGCAGCTCGAAACAGGGGGCCTGGGAGACCCAGTACTTC	CASSSKQGAWETQYF
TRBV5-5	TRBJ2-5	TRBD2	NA	TGTGCCAGCAGCTTGGTTTCTAGCGGGGGGTCCCATCAAGAGACCCAGTACTTC	CASSLVSSGGSHQETQYF
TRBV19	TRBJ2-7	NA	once	TGTGCCAGTAGCCTAACCTACCTCGTGAGATACGAGCAGTACTTC	CASSLTYLVRYEQYF
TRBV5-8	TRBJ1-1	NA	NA	TGTGCCAGCAGCTGGCAGGGTAGGCACACTGAAGCTTTCTTT	CASSWQGRHTEAFF
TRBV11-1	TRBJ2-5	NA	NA	TGTGCCAGCAGCTTAGTCCCAGCGGAGACCCAGTACTTC	CASSLVPAETQYF
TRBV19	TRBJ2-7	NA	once	TGTGCCAGTAGTATTAAGTCAGGGTCCTACTACGAGCAGTACTTC	CASSIKSGSYYEQYF
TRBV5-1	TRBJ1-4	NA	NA	TGCGCCAGCAGCCAGGATGAAAAACTGTTTTTT	CASSQDEKLFF
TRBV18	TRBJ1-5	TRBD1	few	TGTGCCAGCTCAACGGGACAGGGGGATTTGCCCCAGCATTTT	CASSTGQGDLPQHF
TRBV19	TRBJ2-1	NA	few	TGTGCCAGTAGTATAGCGGCGGCCGGCCGCTCCTACAATGAGCAGTTCTTC	CASSIAAAGRSYNEQFF
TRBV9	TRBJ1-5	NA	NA	TGTGCCAGCAGCGTAGGTGGTAAGGATCAGCCCCAGCATTTT	CASSVGGKDQPQHF
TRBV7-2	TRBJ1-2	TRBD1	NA	TGTGCCAGCAGCTTCGATTGGCAGGGGGCGGATGGCTACACCTTC	CASSFDWQGADGYTF
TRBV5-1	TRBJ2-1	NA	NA	TGCGCCAGCAGCCATGTCGTCTATGAGCAGTTCTTC	CASSHVVYEQFF
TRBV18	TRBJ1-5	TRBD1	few	TGTGCCAGCTCACCACCGGGACAGGCAAGCAATCAGCCCCAGCATTTT	CASSPPGQASNQPQHF
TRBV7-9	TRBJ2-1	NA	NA	TGTGCCAATCCAGGATACAATGAGCAGTTCTTC	CANPGYNEQFF
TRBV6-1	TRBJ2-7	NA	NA	TGTGCCACCATTACGGCCTACGAGCAGTACTTC	CATITAYEQYF
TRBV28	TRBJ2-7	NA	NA	TGTGCCAGCAGCCAGGCCGGGGCGGGGGCCCACGAGCAGTACTTC	CASSQAGAGAHEQYF
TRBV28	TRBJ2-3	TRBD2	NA	TGTGCCAGCGGACTAGCCACCACAGATACGCAGTATTTT	CASGLATTDTQYF
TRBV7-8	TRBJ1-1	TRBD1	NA	TGTGCCAGCAGCACGCCAGGGGGTGGGACTGAAGCTTTCTTT	CASSTPGGGTEAFF
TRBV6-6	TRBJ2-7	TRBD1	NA	TGTGCCAGCAGTAAAGGACAGGGTGGTCCCTACGAGCAGTACTTC	CASSKGQGGPYEQYF
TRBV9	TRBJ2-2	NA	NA	TGTGCCAGCAGCGTGAGGTGGGGGAACACCGGGGAGCTGTTTTTT	CASSVRWGNTGELFF
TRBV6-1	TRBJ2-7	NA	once	TGTGCCAGCAGTGGCCGCCACCAGTACTTC	CASSGRHQYF
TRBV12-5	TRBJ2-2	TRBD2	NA	TGTGCTAGTGGTTCCCACCGGGGAGGGGCGACCGGGGAGCTGTTTTTT	CASGSHRGGATGELFF
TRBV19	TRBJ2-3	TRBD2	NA	TGTGCCAGTAGGACTAGCGGGAGCACAGATACGCAGTATTTT	CASRTSGSTDTQYF
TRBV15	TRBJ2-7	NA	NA	TGTGCCACCAGCAGAGATCAGGGGGGGTTGCCCTACGAGCAGTACTTC	CATSRDQGGLPYEQYF
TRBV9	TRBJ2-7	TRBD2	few	TGTGCCAGCAGCGGCCCTTCGACTAGCGGGGGAGGCGAGCAGTACTTC	CASSGPSTSGGGEQYF
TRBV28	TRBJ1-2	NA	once	TGTGCCAGCAGTTTATGGGCGGGGGATGGCTACACCTTC	CASSLWAGDGYTF
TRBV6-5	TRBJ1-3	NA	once	TGTGCCAGCAGTGAAGGATACACCATATATTTT	CASSEGYTIYF
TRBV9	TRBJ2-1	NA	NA	TGTGCCAGCAGCGTAGGAGGCGGGTCCCACAATGAGCAGTTCTTC	CASSVGGGSHNEQFF
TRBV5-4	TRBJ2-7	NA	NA	TGTGCCAGCAGCTTGGAGTGGGACCAATCCTACGAGCAGTACTTC	CASSLEWDQSYEQYF
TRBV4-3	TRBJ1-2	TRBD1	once	TGCGCCAGCAGCCAAGGACAGGGAGGCTATGGCTACACCTTC	CASSQGQGGYGYTF
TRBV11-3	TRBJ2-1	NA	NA	TGTGCCAGCAGCGCCCAGAGCGGGACACAGCAGTTCTTC	CASSAQSGTQQFF
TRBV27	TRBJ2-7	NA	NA	TGTGCCAGCAGTAGGGCTAGCGATTCTTTGAAGCAGTACTTC	CASSRASDSLKQYF
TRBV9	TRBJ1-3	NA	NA	TGTGCCAGCAGCCCTGGACAGATCTCTGGAAACACCATATATTTT	CASSPGQISGNTIYF
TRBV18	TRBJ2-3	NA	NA	TGTGCCAGCTCACCGAGGGCCACAGATACGCAGTATTTT	CASSPRATDTQYF
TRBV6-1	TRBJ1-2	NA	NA	TGTGCCAGCAGTGAAGTAGCTTCGAGGGATCCCTATGGCTACACCTTC	CASSEVASRDPYGYTF
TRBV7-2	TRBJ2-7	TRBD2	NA	TGTGCCAGCAGCTTTCAGCCGGGAGGCGGGAGAGACGAGCAGTACTTC	CASSFQPGGGRDEQYF
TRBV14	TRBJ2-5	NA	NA	TGTGCCAGCAGCCAAGAATGGCACAGCGCCGGGGCCCAGTACTTC	CASSQEWHSAGAQYF